This T cell receptor (beta chain) derives from a study of blood T cell repertoires in COVID-19. Study summary: Nucleic acid was either cDNA or gDNA, and it came from T cells, B-cell-depleted T cells, or PBMCs.

Libraries were prepared by immunoSEQ multiplex PCR; TCRdb keeps only in-frame clonotypes and omits some of them. Of 90,000 to 100,000 clones listed, around 84% are singletons. The germline CDR1 and CDR2 sequences are SGHTA and FQGTGA. This CDR3 comprises 15 residues. The ends lost 5 bases at V and 4 bases at J; junction bases unmatched: 7. The TCR was taken from a man older than 75 with acute or convalescent COVID-19. The sample was peripheral blood. The V call is TRBV7-3, the J call TRBJ2-1, with 8 nucleotides matching TRBD2. CDR3: CASSPREGRYNEQFF. CDR3 DNA sequence: TGTGCCAGCAGCCCTCGGGAGGGCCGGTACAATGAGCAGTTCTTC.